This is a list of T cell receptor beta chains from one sample in a study of cytomegalovirus exposure and HLA in healthy donors. Sequencing was performed with immunoSEQ multiplex PCR; in TCRdb, only in-frame clones are kept and a portion is missing. This table holds about 300,000 clones, 86% found once. Sequencing was done on a sample of PBMCs. The receptors derive from a man aged 35 to 55 in good health and CMV-seropositive. Each CDR3 is given with its conserved first and last residue. Fields, in order: D gene, clone size, J gene, V gene, CDR3 protein, CDR3 DNA. A D gene is named only where the DNA matches it firmly. Only some rows state a clone size, as once, few, many or a class for expanded clones.

>TRBD2|.|TRBJ2-3|TRBV6-1
CASRLAESTDTQYF
TGTGCCAGTCGACTAGCGGAAAGCACAGATACGCAGTATTTT
>TRBD1|.|TRBJ1-2|TRBV9
CASSWTGASSLDGYTF
TGTGCCAGCAGCTGGACAGGGGCCTCTTCTTTGGATGGCTACACCTTC
>.|.|TRBJ2-7|TRBV7-9
CASSLAGQGIHEQYF
TGTGCCAGCAGCTTAGCAGGCCAGGGGATCCACGAGCAGTACTTC
>.|.|TRBJ1-1|TRBV5-6
CASSSRVGQNTEAFF
TGTGCCAGCAGCTCGAGGGTCGGTCAGAACACTGAAGCTTTCTTT
>TRBD2|.|TRBJ2-1|TRBV19
CASSWGGVNEQFF
TGTGCCAGTAGCTGGGGGGGAGTCAATGAGCAGTTCTTC
>.|.|TRBJ2-1|TRBV5-4
CASSLDSSSYNEQFF
TGTGCCAGCAGCTTGGACAGCAGCTCCTACAATGAGCAGTTCTTC
>TRBD1|.|TRBJ1-5|TRBV28
CACEGQMGNQPQHF
TGTGCCTGCGAGGGACAGATGGGGAATCAGCCCCAGCATTTT
>TRBD2|.|TRBJ2-1|TRBV7-9
CASSFPPGLASYNEQFF
TGTGCCAGCAGCTTCCCGCCGGGACTAGCGTCTTACAATGAGCAGTTCTTC
>TRBD1|.|TRBJ1-2|TRBV2
CASPGQGNGYTF
TGTGCCAGCCCTGGACAGGGTAATGGCTACACCTTC
>.|.|TRBJ2-7|TRBV27
CASSFVGTQSYEQYF
TGTGCCAGCAGTTTCGTCGGGACACAGTCCTACGAGCAGTACTTC
>.|.|TRBJ2-1|TRBV11-3
CASSSQGLHNEQFF
TGTGCCAGCAGCTCGCAGGGTCTCCACAATGAGCAGTTCTTC
>TRBD1|.|TRBJ1-1|TRBV19
CASSYGQGLAEAFF
TGTGCCAGTAGCTACGGACAGGGGCTCGCTGAAGCTTTCTTT
>.|.|TRBJ2-2|TRBV7-6
CASSSTRTGELFF
TGTGCCAGCAGCTCGACTCGCACCGGGGAGCTGTTTTTT
>TRBD1|.|TRBJ1-1|TRBV23-1
CASSQSGQKNTEAFF
TGCGCCAGCAGTCAATCGGGACAGAAGAACACTGAAGCTTTCTTT
>.|.|TRBJ2-1|TRBV6-4
CASSESRGYYNEQFF
TGTGCCAGCAGTGAGTCTAGGGGCTACTACAATGAGCAGTTCTTC
>.|.|TRBJ2-5|TRBV19
CASSRDLEETQYF
TGTGCCAGTAGTAGGGACTTAGAAGAGACCCAGTACTTC
>.|.|TRBJ1-1|TRBV6-1
CASSEGFKRDGGTEAFF
TGTGCCAGCAGTGAAGGGTTTAAGAGGGATGGGGGGACTGAAGCTTTCTTT
>TRBD1|.|TRBJ2-3|TRBV28
CASSFWTGGDTQYF
TGTGCCAGCAGTTTCTGGACAGGGGGAGATACGCAGTATTTT
>TRBD1|.|TRBJ1-1|TRBV13
CASSETGKAEAFF
TGTGCCAGCAGCGAGACAGGGAAAGCTGAAGCTTTCTTT
>TRBD2|.|TRBJ2-2|TRBV5-4
CASSFSGSGTGELFF
TGTGCCAGCAGCTTTAGCGGGAGCGGCACCGGGGAGCTGTTTTTT
>TRBD1|.|TRBJ1-2|TRBV6-1
CASSDREYGYTF
TGTGCCAGCTCGGACAGGGAGTATGGCTACACCTTC
>TRBD2|.|TRBJ2-1|TRBV7-3
CASSWGGVTSGMRRDNEQFF
TGTGCCAGCAGCTGGGGAGGGGTGACTAGCGGGATGAGGCGCGACAATGAGCAGTTCTTC
>.|.|TRBJ1-2|TRBV7-9
CSSSLEAADGYTF
TGTTCCAGCAGCTTAGAAGCGGCAGATGGCTACACCTTC
>TRBD1|.|TRBJ2-7|TRBV7-6
CASSLRTGTYEQYF
TGTGCCAGCAGCCTCCGGACAGGTACCTACGAGCAGTACTTC
>.|.|TRBJ2-3|TRBV2
CASSDASDSPDTQYF
TGTGCCAGCAGTGACGCTAGCGACAGTCCAGATACGCAGTATTTT
>TRBD1|.|TRBJ1-1|TRBV6-5
CASSYSVTGGNTEAFF
TGTGCCAGCAGTTACTCAGTGACAGGGGGGAACACTGAAGCTTTCTTT
>.|.|TRBJ2-7|TRBV11-2
CASSSRPRGLSYEQYF
TGTGCCAGCAGCTCCCGACCCAGGGGACTATCCTACGAGCAGTACTTC
>TRBD1|.|TRBJ1-2|TRBV11-2
CASSWDRGVYGYTF
TGTGCCAGCAGCTGGGACAGGGGAGTCTATGGCTACACCTTC
>.|.|TRBJ1-5|TRBV9
CASSVDGGSNQPQHF
TGTGCCAGCAGCGTAGACGGGGGTAGCAATCAGCCCCAGCATTTT
>.|.|TRBJ1-1|TRBV7-3
CASSPDMSTEAFF
TGTGCCAGCAGCCCAGACATGTCCACTGAAGCTTTCTTT
>TRBD1|few|TRBJ1-1|TRBV4-3
CASSQYRGNTEAFF
TGCGCCAGCAGCCAATACAGGGGCAACACTGAAGCTTTCTTT
>TRBD1|.|TRBJ1-5|TRBV23-1
CASCPDRGGNQPQHF
TGCGCCAGCTGCCCGGACAGGGGAGGCAATCAGCCCCAGCATTTT
>.|.|TRBJ2-7|TRBV10-1
CASSESPSSYEQYF
TGCGCCAGCAGTGAGTCGCCCAGCTCCTACGAGCAGTACTTC
>TRBD1|.|TRBJ2-6|TRBV28
CASSLNLGGGQGAVGANVLTF
TGTGCCAGCAGTTTAAATTTAGGAGGCGGGCAGGGGGCGGTCGGGGCCAACGTCCTGACTTTC
>.|.|TRBJ2-7|TRBV11-2
CASSLGGAEQYF
TGTGCCAGCAGCTTGGGGGGGGCCGAGCAGTACTTC
>.|once|TRBJ1-2|TRBV27
CASSRQDMRGYTF
TGTGCCAGCAGTAGACAGGATATGAGGGGCTACACCTTC
>.|.|TRBJ2-3|TRBV27
CASRQSGTDTQYF
TGTGCCAGCAGGCAATCGGGCACAGATACGCAGTATTTT
>.|.|TRBJ2-7|TRBV5-4
CASSLGGGTYEQYF
TGTGCCAGCAGCTTGGGTGGGGGCACCTACGAGCAGTACTTC
>.|few|TRBJ1-1|TRBV5-1
CASSLWGGVRNTEAFF
TGCGCCAGCAGCTTGTGGGGGGGCGTAAGGAACACTGAAGCTTTCTTT
>.|.|TRBJ2-7|TRBV5-4
CASSLVGGNDEQYF
TGTGCCAGCAGCCTGGTTGGGGGCAACGACGAGCAGTACTTC
>.|.|TRBJ2-1|TRBV6-1
CASKQGSYNEQFF
TGTGCCAGCAAGCAGGGGTCGTACAATGAGCAGTTCTTC
>.|.|TRBJ1-3|TRBV7-6
CASSLGGLGNTIYF
TGTGCCAGCAGCTTAGGAGGCCTGGGAAACACCATATATTTT
>.|.|TRBJ2-5|TRBV7-9
CASSLAETRQETQYF
TGTGCCAGCAGCTTAGCGGAGACTAGACAAGAGACCCAGTACTTC
>TRBD2|.|TRBJ2-7|TRBV5-1
CASSWEGINSYEQYF
TGCGCCAGCAGCTGGGAGGGCATCAACTCCTACGAGCAGTACTTC
>.|.|TRBJ2-1|TRBV27
CASGSSANNEQFF
TGTGCCAGCGGTTCTAGCGCTAACAATGAGCAGTTCTTC
>.|.|TRBJ2-2|TRBV5-8
CASSPEARPGELFF
TGTGCCAGCAGCCCGGAGGCGCGTCCAGGGGAGCTGTTTTTT
>.|.|TRBJ2-1|TRBV5-6
CASSLLGGSIGEFF
TGTGCCAGCAGCTTATTAGGGGGTTCAATCGGAGAGTTCTTC
>TRBD2|.|TRBJ2-7|TRBV5-1
CASSLLIAGVSNEQYF
TGCGCCAGCAGCTTGCTTATAGCGGGAGTCTCGAACGAGCAGTACTTC
>.|few|TRBJ1-5|TRBV6-5
CASSPGSNQPQHF
TGTGCCAGCAGCCCCGGTAGCAATCAGCCCCAGCATTTT
>TRBD2|once|TRBJ2-7|TRBV27
CASSRTGTVASGTAYEQYF
TGTGCCAGCAGTAGGACCGGGACAGTAGCTAGCGGGACCGCCTACGAGCAGTACTTC